This entry concerns a single T cell receptor (beta chain). The antigen remains unidentified. The CDR3 covers 15 residues. The V end lost 8 bases, the J end lost 5 bases, and 18 bases lay between the germline ends. Germline CDR1 SNHLY, CDR2 FYNNEI. The record originates from a study of shared clonotypes between healthy human individuals. Looking at the study overall: CD4 naive cells filled three plates per donor, CD4 memory three, CD8 naive two and CD8 memory one. Study outcomes and limitations: Shared across a few donors were 4% to 5% of the naive CD4 clonotypes.

TCRdb's copy holds only in-frame clones and misses some; the assay was immunoSEQ multiplex PCR. The table includes hundreds of thousands of clones, around 67% detected once. Caucasian adults residing in Nashville, Tennessee made up all the donors. The TCR originated in a man aged 30-40 years in good health. The sample comprised memory CD4+ T cells sorted from blood. The subset was: CD45RA-negative fraction. The chain uses TRBV2 and TRBJ1-4; the D is unclear. For the CDR3, the DNA is TGTGCCAGCTATCAGCAAAGAGGCGGGAATGAAAAACTGTTTTTT. Amino acids: CASYQQRGGNEKLFF.